A single sample is the source of the 30 T cell receptor beta chains below, sequenced in a study of T cell changes during pregnancy in multiple sclerosis. This table comes from immunoSEQ multiplex PCR, and its TCRdb copy is limited to in-frame clones, with some not included. In the table there are about 59,000 clones, around nine tenths of which are singletons. The material sequenced was peripheral blood from another person, used as feeder cells. Receptors originate from a human donor whose cells served as feeder cells for cultures in a pregnancy study.

The chain carries TRBV28 and TRBJ2-1; 12 bases map to TRBD2. Germline V gene sequence: CDR1 MDHEN, CDR2 SYDVKM. There are 18 residues in the CDR3. Trimming removed 4 bases from V and 1 base from J; junction bases left unmatched: 8. DNA for the CDR3: TGTGCCAGCAGTTCTCTAGCGGGAGGGCTGGTGTCCTACAATGAGCAGTTCTTC. Protein sequence: CASSSLAGGLVSYNEQFF.

This clone was counted once. The chain carries TRBV27 and TRBJ1-3; no clear D. The CDR3 spans 16 residues. Trimming shortened V by 0 bases and J by 0 bases, and 9 bases separated the two germline ends. Germline V gene data show CDR1 as MNHEY and CDR2 as SMNVEV (reference sequence). CDR3 sequence (DNA): TGTGCCAGCAGTTTATCCCCCGCGAGCTCTGGAAACACCATATATTTT. Amino acids: CASSLSPASSGNTIYF.

The gene calls are TRBV29-1 and TRBJ1-1; TRBD1 matches at 8 bases. J gave up 1 base and V 4 bases, and 5 bases lay outside the gene matches. Per germline, CDR1 SQVTM and CDR2 ANQGSEA. CDR3 size: 14 residues. DNA of the CDR3: TGCAGCGTTGCGGGTGGACAGGGGAACACTGAAGCTTTCTTT. It specifies CSVAGGQGNTEAFF. The full variable domain, rest sourced from reference TRBV29-1 and TRBJ1-1, is SAVISQKPSRDICQRGTSLTIQCQVDSQVTMMFWYRQQPGQSLTLIATANQGSEATYESGFVIDKFPISRPNLTFSTLTVSNMSPEDSSIYLCSVAGGQGNTEAFFGQGTRLTVV.

The CDR3 DNA sequence: TGTGCCACCGTTGGGGACAGCTTTAAGGGCTACACCTTC. It codes for CATVGDSFKGYTF. The V call is TRBV10-3, the J call TRBJ1-2; 7 bases match TRBD1. The CDR3 length is 13 residues. J lost 8 bases, V lost 10 bases, and 13 bases had no gene match. The germline CDR1 and CDR2 sequences are ENHRY and SYGVKD.

This rearrangement joins TRBV29-1 to TRBJ2-1; TRBD2 matches at 12 bases. The CDR3 runs 18 residues. V was pared by 4 bases and J by 4 bases, with 14 bases of the junction left unmatched. Germline lookup yields CDR1 SQVTM and CDR2 ANQGSEA. The chain's CDR3 is CSVVKGLAGGLGYNEQFF. CDR3 sequence (DNA): TGCAGCGTTGTTAAGGGTCTAGCGGGAGGGTTGGGATACAATGAGCAGTTCTTC.

The J gene is TRBJ2-3, the V gene TRBV25-1, with D uncertain. The CDR3 totals 15 residues. V gave up 4 bases and J gave up 0 bases, with 11 bases separating them. Germline CDR1 MGHDK, CDR2 SYGVNS. The chain's CDR3 is CASSGHPTSTDTQYF. The CDR3 DNA is TGTGCCAGCAGTGGTCATCCTACTAGCACAGATACGCAGTATTTT.

The chain is built from TRBV7-8 and TRBJ1-1, with 8 bases lining up with TRBD1. The CDR3 contains 17 residues. V lost 2 bases, J lost 0 bases, and 8 bases stayed unmatched. Germline V lookup: CDR1 SGHVS, CDR2 FQNEAQ. The chain's CDR3 is CASSLPTTGVMNTEAFF. CDR3 DNA sequence: TGTGCCAGCAGCTTACCCACGACAGGGGTAATGAACACTGAAGCTTTCTTT.

This rearrangement joins TRBV5-1 to TRBJ1-5; no reliable D call. CDR1 and CDR2 from the germline V gene are SGHRS and YFSETQ. V lost 0 bases and J 3 bases, leaving 13 bases between the germline ends. The CDR3 has 16 residues. CDR3 DNA: TGCGCCAGCAGCTTGGCCGCTCCGGAGTTCAATCAGCCCCAGCATTTT. Protein product: CASSLAAPEFNQPQHF.

This sequence joins TRBV30 and TRBJ1-4; D possibly corresponds to TRBD1 (6 bases). From germline, CDR1 is GTSNPN and CDR2 SVGIG (reference sequence). This CDR3 spans 15 amino acids. With 3 bases removed from V and 5 bases from J, the gap between germline ends came to 16 bases. The CDR3 loop is CAWSDGQRLNEKLFF. CDR3 in DNA: TGTGCCTGGAGCGATGGACAGCGATTAAATGAAAAACTGTTTTTT.

The chain joins TRBV5-1 to TRBJ2-1, with a tentative D call TRBD2 (6 bases). Deletions cut 6 bases from V and 3 bases from J, with 7 bases between. CDR3 length equals 12 residues. The V gene's germline CDR1 is SGHRS and CDR2 YFSETQ. CDR3: CASTSDYNEQFF. CDR3 in DNA: TGCGCCAGCACTAGCGACTACAATGAGCAGTTCTTC.

This clone has just one count. V and J are TRBV27 and TRBJ2-5; D gene unclear. Between the trimmed V and J ends, which lost 5 bases and 2 bases, there was a span of 15 bases. The CDR3 length is 15 residues. The germline CDR1 and CDR2 sequences are MNHEY and SMNVEV (reference sequence). As DNA, the CDR3 is TGTGCCAGCAGTCCCTCGGTAGTGATTCAAGAGACCCAGTACTTC. Translating gives CASSPSVVIQETQYF.

This clone was counted between two and nine times. The rearrangement joins TRBV6-4 to TRBJ2-3; 14 positions agree with TRBD2. Germline loops: CDR1 MRHNA, CDR2 SNTAGT. The V and J ends lost 7 bases and 6 bases, in that order; junction bases with no gene match: 6. This CDR3 is 15 amino acids long. The CDR3 nucleotides read TGTGCCAGCACCCCGACTAGCGGGGGGGGTGATACGCAGTATTTT. It specifies CASTPTSGGGDTQYF.

The rearrangement joins TRBV27 to TRBJ2-7, with D tentatively TRBD2 (7 bases). The CDR3 contains 13 residues. The germline CDR1 and CDR2 sequences are MNHEY and SMNVEV (reference sequence). V gave up 7 bases and J gave up 1 base, with 11 bases separating them. CDR3 amino acids: CASMGGASYEQYF. In DNA, the CDR3 is TGTGCCAGCATGGGGGGGGCATCCTACGAGCAGTACTTC.

The sample holds one count of this clone. The gene calls are TRBV5-4 and TRBJ2-7; the D gene could be TRBD1 or TRBD2 (5 bases each). Germline CDR1 is SGHNT and CDR2 is YYREEE (reference sequence). With 3 bases removed from V and 6 bases from J, the gap between germline ends came to 19 bases. The CDR3 spans 15 residues. For the CDR3, the DNA is TGTGCCAGCAGCTCCCCGGGCCCCGGGGCCCTCGAGCAGTACTTC. Protein: CASSSPGPGALEQYF.

V and J are TRBV5-6 and TRBJ2-3; TRBD2 matches 8 bases. The CDR3 loop spans 14 amino acids. Per germline, CDR1 SGHDT and CDR2 YYEEEE. J gave up 5 bases and V 2 bases, and 4 bases lay outside the gene matches. In DNA form, the CDR3 reads TGTGCCAGCAGCTTCGGGGGGGCCCGAGATACGCAGTATTTT. Protein product: CASSFGGARDTQYF.

J is TRBJ1-3 and V is TRBV28, with D maybe TRBD1 (6 bases). The V and J ends lost 2 bases and 16 bases respectively, with 12 bases between them. The CDR3 is 11 residues long. Germline CDR1 and CDR2: MDHEN and SYDVKM. CDR3 nucleotide sequence: TGTGCCAGCAGTTTACCCGGACAGACCTATTTT. Its protein is CASSLPGQTYF.

This clone is a singleton in its sample. V usage is TRBV11-2 and J usage is TRBJ1-6; D not resolved. Trimming left V 4 bases short and J 14 bases short, with 18 bases between. CDR1 and CDR2 from the germline V gene are SGHAT and FQNNGV. The CDR3 extends over 14 amino acids. In DNA, the CDR3 is TGTGCCAGCAGCTCCCCGAGACGGAGCCAGACCCTCCACTTT. Its protein is CASSSPRRSQTLHF.

This sequence joins TRBV6-5 and TRBJ1-5; D might be TRBD1 (5 bases). The ends were cut back, 2 bases at V and 0 bases at J, with 11 bases in the middle. The CDR3 consists of 16 residues. CDR1 is MNHEY, CDR2 SVGAGI, per germline. As DNA, the CDR3 is TGTGCCAGCAGTTACGGGGGTAGGTTTAGCAATCAGCCCCAGCATTTT. Protein product: CASSYGGRFSNQPQHF.

J is TRBJ1-4 and V is TRBV5-1, with TRBD1 matching 8 bases. The V gene end was trimmed by 3 bases and the J gene end by 0 bases; junction bases not matched to a gene: 13. This CDR3 is 19 amino acids long. Germline CDR1 and CDR2: SGHRS and YFSETQ. CDR3 sequence (DNA): TGCGCCAGCAGCTCGATGGCAGGGGGCGGGGATGCAACTAATGAAAAACTGTTTTTT. Translating it yields CASSSMAGGGDATNEKLFF.

This clone was seen a single time. V gene TRBV5-1 combines with J gene TRBJ2-3; 12 positions agree with TRBD2. Trimming at V came to 4 bases and at J to 5 bases, leaving 2 bases not matched to a gene. This CDR3 region has 14 residues. Germline V gene sequence: CDR1 SGHRS, CDR2 YFSETQ. CDR3 DNA sequence: TGCGCCAGCAGCCAGGGACTAGCGGGAGATACGCAGTATTTT. It encodes CASSQGLAGDTQYF.

The rearrangement uses TRBV19 and TRBJ1-3, with D unresolved. The CDR3 has 12 residues. The V end was cut by 9 bases, the J end by 2 bases, with 8 bases between. Germline V CDR1 and CDR2: LNHDA, SQIVND (reference sequence). The CDR3 reads CASQIPGNTIYF. The CDR3 DNA sequence: TGTGCCAGCCAAATCCCTGGAAACACCATATATTTT. Combining the CDR3 with reference TRBV19 and TRBJ1-3 gives the whole variable domain DGGITQSPKYLFRKEGQNVTLSCEQNLNHDAMYWYRQDPGQGLRLIYYSQIVNDFQKGDIAEGYSVSREKKESFPLTVTSAQKNPTAFYLCASQIPGNTIYFGEGSWLTVV.

The V gene is TRBV7-3, the J gene TRBJ2-3; 8 positions match TRBD1. CDR3 size: 14 residues. Germline V gene sequence: CDR1 SGHTA, CDR2 FQGTGA. Germline trimming cut 5 bases from V and 6 bases from J; bases unmatched to any gene: 7. CDR3 coding DNA: TGTGCCAGCAGCACACCCCGACAGGGGGATACGCAGTATTTT. It is translated as CASSTPRQGDTQYF.

This sequence joins TRBV29-1 and TRBJ1-1; D might be TRBD1 (5 bases). Trimming took off 4 bases at V and 3 bases at J, with 12 bases between the two ends. Germline-derived CDR1 and CDR2 are SQVTM and ANQGSEA. This CDR3 spans 13 amino acids. The CDR3 spells CSVVGRGDTEAFF. In DNA, the CDR3 is TGCAGCGTTGTTGGCCGAGGGGACACTGAAGCTTTCTTT.

The chain joins TRBV6-6 to TRBJ2-2; D gene uncertain. V was pared by 5 bases and J by 4 bases, with 5 bases between. This CDR3 is built from 12 residues. From germline, CDR1 is MNHNY and CDR2 SVGAGI (reference sequence). As DNA, the CDR3 is TGTGCCAGCAGTCCTCCCACCGGGGAGCTGTTTTTT. Translating gives CASSPPTGELFF.

This chain's CDR3 is CASSLSRPAGELFF. The CDR3 region has the DNA TGTGCCAGCAGCTTAAGCCGTCCCGCCGGGGAGCTGTTTTTT. The chain has TRBV7-3 and TRBJ2-2; D is uncertain. CDR1 SGHTA and CDR2 FQGTGA come from the germline V gene. Trimming removed 1 base at V and 6 bases at J, with 9 bases between. The CDR3 extends over 14 amino acids.

This clone was detected only once. The CDR3 region is CASSERDSTDTQYF. CDR3 nucleotide sequence: TGTGCCAGCAGTGAACGGGACAGCACAGATACGCAGTATTTT. The chain carries TRBV6-1 and TRBJ2-3; D tentatively fits TRBD1 or TRBD2 (5 bases each). The CDR3 totals 14 residues. CDR1 is MNHNS and CDR2 is SASEGT in the germline V gene. V was pared by 2 bases and J by 0 bases, with 6 bases between.

The chain uses TRBV7-2 and TRBJ2-3; D is perhaps TRBD1 (5 bases). V was pared by 6 bases and J by 4 bases, with 11 bases between. The CDR3 extends over 13 amino acids. Germline lookup yields CDR1 SGHTA and CDR2 FQGNSA. The CDR3 region has the DNA TGTGCCAGCAGTTCCCCAGGGCCAGATACGCAGTATTTT. Amino acids: CASSSPGPDTQYF.

The CDR3 bases are TGTGCCAGCAGCTTGTCCGGAGGAGTTAACCCCCTTGGCGGCGAGCAGTACTTC. Translation: CASSLSGGVNPLGGEQYF. The chain carries TRBV5-6 and TRBJ2-7, with D possibly TRBD2 on 5 matching bases. Germline V gene lookup returns CDR1 SGHDT and CDR2 YYEEEE. Trimming cost V 1 base and J 6 bases, with 26 bases left between them. The CDR3 is made up of 18 amino acids.

The chain joins TRBV30 to TRBJ1-4; 7 nucleotides match TRBD1. CDR1 and CDR2 from the germline V gene are GTSNPN and SVGIG (reference sequence). J gave up 0 bases and V 3 bases, and 4 bases lay outside the gene matches. The CDR3 has 15 amino acids. This CDR3 reads CAWRGGQTTNEKLFF. CDR3 nucleotide sequence: TGTGCCTGGAGGGGGGGACAGACAACTAATGAAAAACTGTTTTTT. The variable domain in full, completed from reference TRBV30 and TRBJ1-4, reads SQTIHQWPATLVQPVGSPLSLECTVEGTSNPNLYWYRQAAGRGLQLLFYSVGIGQISSEVPQNLSASRPQDRQFILSSKKLLLSDSGFYLCAWRGGQTTNEKLFFGSGTQLSVL.

The genes are TRBV7-8 and TRBJ1-2; D is possibly TRBD1 (5 bases). V shed 2 bases and J shed 8 bases, with 12 bases lying between them. CDR3 size: 13 residues. Per the germline V gene, CDR1 is SGHVS and CDR2 is FQNEAQ. The CDR3 sequence: CASSLQGTRGYTF. The CDR3 DNA follows: TGTGCCAGCAGCTTACAAGGGACCCGCGGCTACACCTTC.